This T cell receptor (beta chain) was identified during a study of OX40 agonist ivuxolimab in advanced cancers. Samples were taken at baseline and on day 1 of cycles 4 and 7. V lost 0 bases and J 2 bases, leaving 12 bases between the germline ends. In germline, CDR1 is SGDLS, CDR2 YYNGEE. The CDR3 totals 17 residues. Assay used: immunoSEQ multiplex PCR; TCRdb lists only in-frame clones, some missing. The sample shows approximately 100,000 clones, around 92% of them seen only once. Sequenced material: CD4+ or CD8+ T cells sorted from blood, taken in a trial of the OX40 agonist ivuxolimab. This TCR derives from an adult with an advanced solid tumor such as melanoma, head and neck, liver or kidney cancer. The V and J genes are TRBV9 and TRBJ2-6; D uncertain. CDR3 residues: CASSVEQPQPGANVLTF. The CDR3 DNA follows: TGTGCCAGCAGCGTAGAGCAACCCCAACCTGGGGCCAACGTCCTGACTTTC.